These 9 T cell receptor beta chains were sequenced from one sample in a study of technical replicates of blood from several donors. The method was immunoSEQ multiplex PCR; TCRdb's version includes in-frame clones alone and lacks a portion of them. This table holds roughly 14,000 clones, roughly 80% found once. The sample consisted of PBMCs. The origin of the receptors is a human donor in good health.

This clone was counted a few times. This sequence joins TRBV6-5 and TRBJ2-1, with 10 bases aligning to TRBD1. Germline-derived CDR1 and CDR2 are MNHEY and SVGAGI. This CDR3 comprises 15 residues. Unmatched junction bases numbered 6, after V lost 4 bases and J lost 6 bases. Here the CDR3 reads CASSSRQGASNEQFF. Here the CDR3 DNA reads TGTGCCAGCAGTTCAAGACAGGGGGCTTCCAATGAGCAGTTCTTC.

There are a few counts of this clone. The chain combines TRBV28 with TRBJ2-2, with TRBD1 matching over 9 bases. J lost 3 bases, V lost 5 bases, and 7 bases had no gene match. Germline assignment: CDR1 MDHEN and CDR2 SYDVKM. This CDR3 has 16 residues. The CDR3 coding sequence is TGTGCCAGCAGTGCTACCGGGACAGGGTACACCGGGGAGCTGTTTTTT. Translating gives CASSATGTGYTGELFF.

This chain uses TRBV9 with TRBJ2-1, with 7 bases aligning to TRBD2. Looked up from germline, CDR1 is SGDLS and CDR2 is YYNGEE. This CDR3 comprises 14 residues. V was clipped by 2 bases and J by 4 bases; unmatched bases: 3. CDR3 loop: CASSVGLEYNEQFF. The CDR3 coding sequence is TGTGCCAGCAGCGTTGGACTAGAATACAATGAGCAGTTCTTC.

The chain carries TRBV4-2 and TRBJ2-7; a weak D match, TRBD1 (6 bases). Germline V gives CDR1 LGHNA, CDR2 YNFKEQ. V was shortened by 0 bases and J by 2 bases, with 14 bases between the two germline ends. This CDR3 has 16 residues. The CDR3 sequence: CASSQDPQGYPYEQYF. The CDR3 bases are TGTGCCAGCAGCCAAGATCCTCAGGGGTACCCCTACGAGCAGTACTTC.

This chain's CDR3 is CAISLQGYEQFF. As DNA, the CDR3 is TGTGCCATCAGTTTACAGGGTTATGAGCAGTTCTTC. The chain uses TRBV10-3 and TRBJ2-1, with a possible D match to TRBD1 (6 bases). With 5 bases removed from V and 8 bases from J, the gap between germline ends came to 10 bases. CDR1 is ENHRY and CDR2 is SYGVKD in the germline V gene. The CDR3 loop spans 12 amino acids.

V and J are TRBV5-1 and TRBJ2-5, with TRBD1 identical over 12 bases. Trimming took 7 bases from V and 4 from J; bases not matched to a gene: 5. Germline assignment: CDR1 SGHRS and CDR2 YFSETQ. The CDR3 totals 14 residues. The CDR3 DNA sequence: TGCGCCAGCCAATCGGGACAGGGGGCAGAGACCCAGTACTTC. Its translation: CASQSGQGAETQYF.

This clone has a handful of counts. The chain is built from TRBV7-9 and TRBJ2-7; 9 bases are shared with TRBD2. Per germline, CDR1 SEHNR and CDR2 FQNEAQ (reference sequence). The CDR3 runs to 16 residues. The V segment lost 5 bases and the J segment 1 base; nucleotides outside the gene matches: 9. The DNA of the CDR3 is TGTGCCAGCAGCCCCCTCATGACTAGCGGATCCTACGAGCAGTACTTC. Translation: CASSPLMTSGSYEQYF.

The gene calls are TRBV19 and TRBJ2-1; 16 positions agree with TRBD2. V gave up 5 bases and J gave up 8 bases; unmatched junction bases: 3. The CDR3 contains 15 residues. Germline values: CDR1 LNHDA, CDR2 SQIVND (reference sequence). The CDR3 is CASSSGLAGGYEQFF. CDR3 bases: TGTGCCAGTAGTTCGGGACTAGCGGGAGGGTATGAGCAGTTCTTC.

V usage is TRBV6-5 and J usage is TRBJ2-7, with 8 nucleotides matching TRBD2. Losses at the gene ends were 6 bases for V and 4 bases for J; bases not matched to a gene: 8. Germline CDR1 reads MNHEY; CDR2 reads SVGAGI. The CDR3 consists of 14 residues. CDR3 residues: CASRTSVTGYEQYF. CDR3 nucleotide sequence: TGTGCCAGCAGGACTAGCGTGACCGGGTACGAGCAGTACTTC.